This T cell receptor (beta chain) derives from a study of T cell responses to AZD1222 COVID-19 vaccine. Study findings and constraints: Clonal diversity may have been underestimated in mostly white British donors. Reportedly, nearly half the spike-specific TCRs target unmutated variant regions. At baseline, just five to seven AZD1222 recipients tested seropositive.

Germline-derived CDR1 and CDR2 are MNHEY and SVGAGI. Deletions cut 0 bases from V and 4 bases from J, with 9 bases between. The CDR3 has 14 amino acids. Profiling relied on immunoSEQ multiplex PCR, and the TCRdb table lists in-frame clones only, not all of them. The sample lists about 140,000 clones, approximately 87% seen once, with around 1.6% in the top ten. About this clone itself: Its antigen is not known. Other DNA sequences in this sample translate to the same CDR3.

The rearrangement links TRBV6-5 to TRBJ1-1, with D perhaps TRBD1 (6 bases). The sequences come from peripheral blood, collected 28 days after the second AZD1222 dose. The TCR was taken from an adult who received the AZD1222 COVID-19 vaccine. CDR3 nucleotide sequence: TGTGCCAGCAGTTACTCCGGAGGGGGCACTGAAGCTTTCTTT. As protein: CASSYSGGGTEAFF.